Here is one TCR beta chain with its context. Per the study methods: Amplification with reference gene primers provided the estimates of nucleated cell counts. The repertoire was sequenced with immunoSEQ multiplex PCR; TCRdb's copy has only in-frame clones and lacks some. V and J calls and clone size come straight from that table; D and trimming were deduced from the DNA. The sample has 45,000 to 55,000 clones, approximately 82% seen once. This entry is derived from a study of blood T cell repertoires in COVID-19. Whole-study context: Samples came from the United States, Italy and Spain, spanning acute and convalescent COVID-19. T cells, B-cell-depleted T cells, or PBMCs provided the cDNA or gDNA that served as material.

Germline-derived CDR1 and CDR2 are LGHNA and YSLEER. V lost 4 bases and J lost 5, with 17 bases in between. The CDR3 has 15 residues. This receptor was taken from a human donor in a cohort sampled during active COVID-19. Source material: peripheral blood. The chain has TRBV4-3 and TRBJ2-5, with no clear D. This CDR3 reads CASSLHTSAEETQYF. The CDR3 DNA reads TGCGCCAGCAGCCTTCATACCAGTGCGGAGGAGACCCAGTACTTC.